One sample yielded the 7 T cell receptor beta chains listed below, sequenced in a study of blood T cell repertoires in COVID-19. The data were produced by immunoSEQ multiplex PCR, yet TCRdb's version contains in-frame clones alone and is incomplete. The sample lists approximately 250,000 clones, approximately 89% seen once, with under 2% in the top ten. Material: peripheral blood. The source of these receptors is a woman aged 55-69 years who had recovered from COVID-19.

This clone is a singleton in its sample. The V call is TRBV2, the J call TRBJ1-2; 7 bases agree with TRBD1. J was trimmed by 4 bases and V by 8 bases; bases with no gene match: 4. This CDR3 is 12 amino acids long. The germline CDR1 and CDR2 sequences are SNHLY and FYNNEI. The CDR3 loop reads CASWTGGYGYTF. In DNA form, the CDR3 reads TGTGCCAGCTGGACAGGTGGCTATGGCTACACCTTC.

This chain joins TRBV5-1 and TRBJ2-7; D possibly corresponds to TRBD1 (6 bases). V was clipped by 0 bases and J by 1 base, with 14 bases between them. The CDR3 loop spans 16 amino acids. Germline V gene lookup returns CDR1 SGHRS and CDR2 YFSETQ. CDR3 coding DNA: TGCGCCAGCAGCTTGGGTCGGCAGGGGATGTCCTACGAGCAGTACTTC. It is translated as CASSLGRQGMSYEQYF.

Worth noting for this clone: One end of the junction does not line up with germline, which may come from a read error. The V call is TRBV27, the J call TRBJ1-1, with D possibly being TRBD1 (6 bases). The CDR3 consists of 13 residues. CDR1 is MNHEY and CDR2 is SMNVEV in the germline V gene (reference sequence). CDR3 region: CASSFGQSTQAFF. The CDR3 DNA is TGTGCCAGCAGTTTCGGACAGTCCACTCAAGCTTTCTTT.

The rearrangement links TRBV7-3 to TRBJ2-2; D unclear. The germline gives CDR1 SGHTA, CDR2 FQGTGA. The CDR3 covers 16 residues. V was trimmed by 1 base and J by 4 bases, leaving 13 bases between them. CDR3 nucleotide sequence: TGTGCCAGCAGCTTAAACTCCCCCCTCATCACCGGGGAGCTGTTTTTT. Protein: CASSLNSPLITGELFF.

The rearrangement links TRBV27 to TRBJ2-3, with TRBD2 matching 8 bases. The CDR3 runs to 15 residues. Germline CDR1 and CDR2: MNHEY and SMNVEV (reference sequence). V trimming: 3 bases; J trimming: 6 bases; junction bases outside the gene matches: 8. The CDR3 DNA reads as TGTGCCAGCAGTTTGGCCCGGGGGGGCCTGGATACGCAGTATTTT. Protein: CASSLARGGLDTQYF.

This clone appeared once. The chain carries TRBV15 and TRBJ2-2; TRBD1 matches at 12 bases. Per the germline V gene, CDR1 is LNHNV and CDR2 is YYDKDF (reference sequence). The CDR3 consists of 18 residues. The V and J ends lost 4 bases and 7 bases, in that order; junction bases with no gene match: 13. CDR3: CATSTGPGQGALGGELFF. The CDR3 nucleotides are TGTGCCACCAGCACGGGCCCGGGACAGGGGGCGCTGGGCGGGGAGCTGTTTTTT.

This chain links TRBV6-5 with TRBJ1-5; D is ambiguous. This CDR3 contains 13 residues. The ends were cut back, 8 bases at V and 4 bases at J, with 12 bases in the middle. CDR1 is MNHEY and CDR2 is SVGAGI in the germline V gene. DNA for the CDR3: TGTGCCAGCGTAAGGCGGGAGAATCAGCCCCAGCATTTT. Translating it yields CASVRRENQPQHF.